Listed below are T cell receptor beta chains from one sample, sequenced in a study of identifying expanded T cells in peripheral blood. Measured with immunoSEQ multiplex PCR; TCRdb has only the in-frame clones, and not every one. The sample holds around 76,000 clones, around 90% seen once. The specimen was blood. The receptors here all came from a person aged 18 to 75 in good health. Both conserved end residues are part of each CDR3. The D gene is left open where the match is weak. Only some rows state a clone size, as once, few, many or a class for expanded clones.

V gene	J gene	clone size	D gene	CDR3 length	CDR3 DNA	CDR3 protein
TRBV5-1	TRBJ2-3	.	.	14	TGCGCCAGCAGCTTGGGCGTCGACACAGATACGCAGTATTTT	CASSLGVDTDTQYF
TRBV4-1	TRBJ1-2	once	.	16	TGCGCCAGCAGCCAAGATAGTAGGAAAACTAACTATGGCTACACCTTC	CASSQDSRKTNYGYTF
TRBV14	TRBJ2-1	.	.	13	TGTGCCAGCAGCCAGGCACCGTACAATGAGCAGTTCTTC	CASSQAPYNEQFF
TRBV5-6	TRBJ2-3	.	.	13	TGTGCCAGCAAGGGCAGCGAGACGGATACGCAGTATTTT	CASKGSETDTQYF
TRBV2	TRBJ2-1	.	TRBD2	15	TGTGCCAGCAGAGCGATGAGCGGGGGGGCCAATGAGCAGTTCTTC	CASRAMSGGANEQFF
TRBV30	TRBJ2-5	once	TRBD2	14	TGTGCCTGGAGTGTACGGGGGGGTCAAGAGACCCAGTACTTC	CAWSVRGGQETQYF
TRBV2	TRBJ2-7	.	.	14	TGTGCCAGCACTTCCGCGGGCCTCTCCTACGAGCAGTACTTC	CASTSAGLSYEQYF
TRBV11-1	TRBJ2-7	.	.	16	TGTGCCAGCAGCTTCGGAGGGGCTTCCCAAACCTACGAGCAGTACTTC	CASSFGGASQTYEQYF
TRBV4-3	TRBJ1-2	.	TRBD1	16	TGCGCCAGCAGCCAAGAAGCACAGGGGACTAACTATGGCTACACCTTC	CASSQEAQGTNYGYTF
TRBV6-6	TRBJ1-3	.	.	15	TGTGCCAGCAGCTGGGACGTTAGCTCTGGAAACACCATATATTTT	CASSWDVSSGNTIYF
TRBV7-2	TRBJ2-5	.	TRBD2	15	TGTGCCAGCAGCTTAACGGGGGGGAACCAAGAGACCCAGTACTTC	CASSLTGGNQETQYF
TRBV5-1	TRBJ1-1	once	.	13	TGCGCCAGCAGCCGGGACTTGAACACTGAAGCTTTCTTT	CASSRDLNTEAFF